This T cell receptor (beta chain) was captured in a study of T cells in localized non-small cell lung cancer. Study conclusions and caveats: Measurement of T cell clonality placed uninvolved adjacent lung highest, above the level in tumor. Heterogeneity is still possible, as just one tumor region was sequenced. Longer overall survival accompanied higher blood T cell density. The appearance of a median approximately 60 of the top 100 tumor clones was seen in adjacent lung.

V lost 2 bases to trimming and J lost 8 bases, with 12 bases between them. CDR1 is MNHEY and CDR2 is SVGAGI in the germline V gene. The CDR3 is 13 residues long. Assay used: immunoSEQ multiplex PCR; TCRdb lists only in-frame clones, some missing. The data show about 78,000 clones, with 70% to 90% seen just once and 2.8% held by the top ten. Details on this clone: Its antigen is not known.

The sample in question was peripheral blood, obtained before any cancer treatment. The chain couples TRBV6-5 to TRBJ1-2; no clear D gene. The receptor was isolated from a man aged 40-75 years with stage I lung adenocarcinoma. CDR3 sequence (DNA): TGTGCCAGCAGTTACAAGAAAAGGAGGGGCTACACCTTC. Translated, it gives CASSYKKRRGYTF.